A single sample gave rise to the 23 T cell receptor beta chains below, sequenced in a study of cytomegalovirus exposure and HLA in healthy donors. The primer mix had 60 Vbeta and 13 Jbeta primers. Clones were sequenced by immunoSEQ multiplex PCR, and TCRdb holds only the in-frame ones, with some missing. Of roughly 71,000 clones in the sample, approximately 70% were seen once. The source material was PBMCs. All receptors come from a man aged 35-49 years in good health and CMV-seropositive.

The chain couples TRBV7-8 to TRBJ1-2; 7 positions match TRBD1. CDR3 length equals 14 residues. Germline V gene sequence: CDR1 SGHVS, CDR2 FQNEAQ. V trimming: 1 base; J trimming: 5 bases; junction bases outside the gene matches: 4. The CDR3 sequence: CASSLDRGTYGYTF. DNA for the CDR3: TGTGCCAGCAGCTTAGACAGGGGCACTTATGGCTACACCTTC.

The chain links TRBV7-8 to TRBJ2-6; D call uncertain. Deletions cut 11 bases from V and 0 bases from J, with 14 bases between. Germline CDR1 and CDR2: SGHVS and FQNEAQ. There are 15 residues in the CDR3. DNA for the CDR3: TGTGCCTTTATGGGCAGTTCCTCTGGGGCCAACGTCCTGACTTTC. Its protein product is CAFMGSSSGANVLTF. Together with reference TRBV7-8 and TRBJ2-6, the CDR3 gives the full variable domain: GAGVSQSPRYKVAKRGQDVALRCDPISGHVSLFWYQQALGQGPEFLTYFQNEAQLDKSGLPSDRFFAERPEGSVSTLKIQRTQQEDSAVYLCAFMGSSSGANVLTFGAGSRLTVL.

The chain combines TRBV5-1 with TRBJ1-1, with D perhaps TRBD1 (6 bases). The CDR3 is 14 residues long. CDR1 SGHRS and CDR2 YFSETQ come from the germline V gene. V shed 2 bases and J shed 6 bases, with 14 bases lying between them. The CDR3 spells CASSLGQIHAEAFF. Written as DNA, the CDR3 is TGCGCCAGCAGCTTAGGACAGATCCACGCTGAAGCTTTCTTT.

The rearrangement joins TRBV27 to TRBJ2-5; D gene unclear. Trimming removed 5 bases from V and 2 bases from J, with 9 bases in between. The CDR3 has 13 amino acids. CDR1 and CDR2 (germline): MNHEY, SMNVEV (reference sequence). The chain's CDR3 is CASSPGFQETQYF. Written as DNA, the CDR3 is TGTGCCAGCAGTCCCGGGTTTCAAGAGACCCAGTACTTC.

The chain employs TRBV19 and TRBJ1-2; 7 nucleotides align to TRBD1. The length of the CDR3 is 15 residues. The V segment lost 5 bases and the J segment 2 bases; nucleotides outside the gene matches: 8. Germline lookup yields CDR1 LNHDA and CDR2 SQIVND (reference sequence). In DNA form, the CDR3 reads TGTGCCAGTAGTTTACAGGGGCGGTCGAACTATGGCTACACCTTC. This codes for CASSLQGRSNYGYTF.

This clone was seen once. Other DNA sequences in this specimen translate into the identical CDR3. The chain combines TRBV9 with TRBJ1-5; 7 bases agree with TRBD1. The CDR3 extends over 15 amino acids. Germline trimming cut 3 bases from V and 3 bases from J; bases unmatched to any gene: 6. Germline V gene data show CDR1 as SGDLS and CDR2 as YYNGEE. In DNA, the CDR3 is TGTGCCAGCAGCGGAACAGGGGCGTTCAATCAGCCCCAGCATTTT. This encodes CASSGTGAFNQPQHF.

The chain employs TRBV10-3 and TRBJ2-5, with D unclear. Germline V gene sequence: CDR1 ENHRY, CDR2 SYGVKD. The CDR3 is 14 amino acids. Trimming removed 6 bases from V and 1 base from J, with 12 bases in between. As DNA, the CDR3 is TGTGCCATCAGCGGTGGGCAGGTCCAAGAGACCCAGTACTTC. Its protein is CAISGGQVQETQYF.

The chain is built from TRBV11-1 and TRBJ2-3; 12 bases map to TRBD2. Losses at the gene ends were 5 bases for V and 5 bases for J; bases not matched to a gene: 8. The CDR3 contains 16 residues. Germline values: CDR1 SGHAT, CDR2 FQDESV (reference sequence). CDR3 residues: CASSVGTGLAGDTQYF. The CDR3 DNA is TGTGCCAGCAGCGTAGGCACGGGACTAGCGGGAGATACGCAGTATTTT.

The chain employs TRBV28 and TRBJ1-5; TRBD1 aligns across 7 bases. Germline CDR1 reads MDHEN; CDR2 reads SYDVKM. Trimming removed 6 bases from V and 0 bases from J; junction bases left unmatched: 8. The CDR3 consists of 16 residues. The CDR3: CASRTGNLHSNQPQHF. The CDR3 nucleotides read TGTGCCAGCAGGACAGGGAACCTCCATAGCAATCAGCCCCAGCATTTT.

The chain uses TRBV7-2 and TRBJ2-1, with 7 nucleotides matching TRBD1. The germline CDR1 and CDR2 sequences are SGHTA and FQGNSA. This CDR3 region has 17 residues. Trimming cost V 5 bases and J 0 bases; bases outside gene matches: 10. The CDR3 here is CASSPSPGDSSYNEQFF. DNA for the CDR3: TGTGCCAGCAGCCCCTCGCCCGGGGACAGCTCCTACAATGAGCAGTTCTTC.

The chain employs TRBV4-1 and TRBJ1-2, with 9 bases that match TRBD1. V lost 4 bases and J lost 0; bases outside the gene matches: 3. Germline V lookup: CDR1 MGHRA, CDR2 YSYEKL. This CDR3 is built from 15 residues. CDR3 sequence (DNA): TGCGCCAGCAGCCCTGGGACAGGGACTAACTATGGCTACACCTTC. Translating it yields CASSPGTGTNYGYTF.

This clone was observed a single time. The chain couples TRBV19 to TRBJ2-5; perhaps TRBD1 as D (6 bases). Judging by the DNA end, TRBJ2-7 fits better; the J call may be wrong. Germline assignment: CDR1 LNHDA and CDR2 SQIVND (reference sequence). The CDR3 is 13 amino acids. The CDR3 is CASSNGQRYEQYF. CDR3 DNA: TGTGCCAGTAGTAACGGACAGCGCTACGAGCAGTACTTC.

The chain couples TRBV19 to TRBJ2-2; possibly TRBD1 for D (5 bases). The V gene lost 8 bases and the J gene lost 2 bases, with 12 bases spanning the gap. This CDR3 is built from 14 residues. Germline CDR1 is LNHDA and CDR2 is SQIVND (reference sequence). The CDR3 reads CASSWTSNTGELFF. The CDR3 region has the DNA TGTGCCAGTTCCTGGACATCAAACACCGGGGAGCTGTTTTTT.

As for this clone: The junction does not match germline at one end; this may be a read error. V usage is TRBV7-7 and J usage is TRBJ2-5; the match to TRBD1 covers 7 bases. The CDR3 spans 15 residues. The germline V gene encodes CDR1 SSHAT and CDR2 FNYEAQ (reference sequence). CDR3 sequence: CASSLAPAGGETQYF. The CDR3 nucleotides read TGTGCTAGCAGCTTAGCGCCGGCAGGGGGAGAGACCCAGTACTTC.

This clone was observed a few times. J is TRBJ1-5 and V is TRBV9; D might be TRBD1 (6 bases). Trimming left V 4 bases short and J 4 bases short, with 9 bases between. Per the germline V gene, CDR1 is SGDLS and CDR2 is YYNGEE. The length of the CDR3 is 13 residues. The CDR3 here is CASSQGFNQPQHF. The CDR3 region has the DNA TGTGCCAGCAGCCAGGGGTTTAATCAGCCCCAGCATTTT.

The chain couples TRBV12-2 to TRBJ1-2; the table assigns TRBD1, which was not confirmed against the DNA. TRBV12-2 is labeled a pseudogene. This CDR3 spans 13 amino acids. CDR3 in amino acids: CASRLIDSRGYTF. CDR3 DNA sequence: TGTGCAAGTCGCTTAATCGACAGCCGGGGCTACACCTTC.

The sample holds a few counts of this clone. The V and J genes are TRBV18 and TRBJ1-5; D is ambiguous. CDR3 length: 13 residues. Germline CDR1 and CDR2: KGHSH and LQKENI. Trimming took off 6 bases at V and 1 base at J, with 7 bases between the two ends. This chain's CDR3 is CASSNMSNQPQHF. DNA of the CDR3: TGTGCCAGCTCCAACATGAGCAATCAGCCCCAGCATTTT.

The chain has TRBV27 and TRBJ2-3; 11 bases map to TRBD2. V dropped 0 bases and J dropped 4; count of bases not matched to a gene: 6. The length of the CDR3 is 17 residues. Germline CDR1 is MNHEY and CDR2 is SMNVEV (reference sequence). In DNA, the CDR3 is TGTGCCAGCAGTTTATCTGTTAGCGGGGGGGCCTCAGATACGCAGTATTTT. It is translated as CASSLSVSGGASDTQYF.

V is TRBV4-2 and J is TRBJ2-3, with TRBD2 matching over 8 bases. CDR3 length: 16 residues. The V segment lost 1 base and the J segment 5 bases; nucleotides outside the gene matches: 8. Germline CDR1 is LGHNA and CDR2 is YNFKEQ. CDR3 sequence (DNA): TGTGCCAGCAGCCAAGCGGGCGGGGGGTCACAAGATACGCAGTATTTT. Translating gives CASSQAGGGSQDTQYF.

This CDR3 is CASRNAGGADQPQHF. The CDR3 coding sequence is TGTGCCAGCAGAAACGCAGGGGGCGCGGATCAGCCCCAGCATTTT. The chain uses TRBV27 and TRBJ1-5; TRBD1 matches 8 bases. V lost 6 bases to trimming and J lost 5 bases; unmatched junction nucleotides: 9. There are 15 residues in the CDR3. Germline V gene data show CDR1 as MNHEY and CDR2 as SMNVEV (reference sequence).

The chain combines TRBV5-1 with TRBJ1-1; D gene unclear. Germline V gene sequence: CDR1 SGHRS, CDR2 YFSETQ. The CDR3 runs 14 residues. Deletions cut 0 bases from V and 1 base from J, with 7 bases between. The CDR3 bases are TGCGCCAGCAGCTTGGATTCCAGGAACACTGAAGCTTTCTTT. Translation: CASSLDSRNTEAFF.

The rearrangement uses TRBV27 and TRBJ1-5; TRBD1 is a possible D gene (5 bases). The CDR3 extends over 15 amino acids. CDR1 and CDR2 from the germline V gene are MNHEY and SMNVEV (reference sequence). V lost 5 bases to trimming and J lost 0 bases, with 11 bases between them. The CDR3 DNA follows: TGTGCCAGCAGTGTATTAGGGGATAGCAATCAGCCCCAGCATTTT. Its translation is CASSVLGDSNQPQHF.

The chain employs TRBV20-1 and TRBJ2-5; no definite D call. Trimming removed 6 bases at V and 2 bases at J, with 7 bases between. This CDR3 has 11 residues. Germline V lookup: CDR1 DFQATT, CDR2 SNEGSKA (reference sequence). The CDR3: CSAVQQETQYF. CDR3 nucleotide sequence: TGCAGTGCCGTCCAGCAAGAGACCCAGTACTTC.